The source of this T cell receptor (beta chain) is a study of cytotoxic CD8 clonotypes in ibrutinib-treated CLL. Study-level information: Collecting the response samples happened after a median approximately 11 months of treatment, with a range of 6 to 36.

Cryopreserved PBMCs supplied roughly 1.8 micrograms of genomic DNA for TCR beta libraries. Study observations and caveats: Collection times varied between progressing and sustained-remission patients.

Sequencing used immunoSEQ multiplex PCR; TCRdb keeps in-frame clones, though not all of them. The table has about 300,000 clones, under 70% seen once; the top ten hold roughly 6.3%. About this clone: Antigen: not known.

The CDR3 is 19 residues long. Germline values: CDR1 SGHVS, CDR2 FNYEAQ. J gave up 6 bases and V 5 bases, and 15 bases lay outside the gene matches. The input for sequencing was PBMCs, taken after 36 months of ibrutinib treatment. This chain links TRBV7-6 with TRBJ2-1; 14 nucleotides agree with TRBD2. The receptor was derived from a human donor with chronic lymphocytic leukemia. CDR3 residues: CASSARLAGGPKGANEQFF. In DNA form, the CDR3 reads TGTGCCAGCAGCGCGAGACTAGCGGGAGGGCCAAAAGGCGCCAATGAGCAGTTCTTC.